The 16 T cell receptor beta chains below all came from one sample that was sequenced in a study of cytomegalovirus exposure and HLA in healthy donors. The primer mix had 60 Vbeta and 13 Jbeta primers. Sequencing used immunoSEQ multiplex PCR; TCRdb keeps in-frame clones, though not all of them. Among 150,000 to 200,000 clones listed, 77% were seen once. Sequenced material: PBMCs. Receptors originate from a woman in her 30s in good health and CMV-seronegative.

V and J are TRBV29-1 and TRBJ2-2; the match to TRBD1 covers 7 bases. CDR1 and CDR2 (germline): SQVTM, ANQGSEA. V was pared by 6 bases and J by 2 bases, with 3 bases of the junction left unmatched. This CDR3 spans 13 amino acids. The CDR3 coding sequence is TGCAGCGTCAGGGGGATTAACACCGGGGAGCTGTTTTTT. This translates into CSVRGINTGELFF.

This clone came up once. The chain recombines TRBV27 with TRBJ2-7; D gene uncertain. The germline CDR1 and CDR2 sequences are MNHEY and SMNVEV (reference sequence). V lost 7 bases and J lost 0, with 10 bases in between. CDR3 size: 13 residues. The CDR3 sequence is CASTATVSYEQYF. In DNA, the CDR3 is TGTGCCAGCACCGCCACGGTCTCCTACGAGCAGTACTTC.

In DNA, the CDR3 is TGTGCCAGCAGCCCCCCGGCGGGGGGGCCGAGGAATGAGCAGTTCTTC. The encoded protein is CASSPPAGGPRNEQFF. J is TRBJ2-1 and V is TRBV7-9; 9 bases align to TRBD2. The V gene's germline CDR1 is SEHNR and CDR2 FQNEAQ (reference sequence). The CDR3 extends over 16 amino acids. After removal of 5 bases from V and 7 bases from J, the junction contained 12 bases not matched to a gene. The whole variable domain, filled in from reference TRBV7-9 and TRBJ2-1, reads DTGVSQNPRHKITKRGQNVTFRCDPISEHNRLYWYRQTLGQGPEFLTYFQNEAQLEKSRLLSDRFSAERPKGSFSTLEIQRTEQGDSAMYLCASSPPAGGPRNEQFFGPGTRLTVL.

The chain links TRBV6-6 to TRBJ1-2, with D maybe TRBD1 (6 bases). The length of the CDR3 is 15 residues. V was cut by 8 bases and J by 6 bases, with 22 bases left in between. Germline V gene lookup returns CDR1 MNHNY and CDR2 SVGAGI (reference sequence). The CDR3 DNA sequence: TGTGCCAGCCTCGGGAGGGGGGCCCGCGAGGATGGCTACACCTTC. Translating it yields CASLGRGAREDGYTF.

This clone turned up a few times. This sequence joins TRBV7-9 and TRBJ2-7; 9 bases align to TRBD1. This CDR3 region has 14 residues. Germline V CDR1 and CDR2: SEHNR, FQNEAQ (reference sequence). Trimming took 5 bases from V and 5 from J; bases not matched to a gene: 7. CDR3 nucleotide sequence: TGTGCCAGCAGCCCAAGGGACAGGGAGGACGAGCAGTACTTC. Its protein is CASSPRDREDEQYF.

This clone was detected a few times. The chain links TRBV29-1 to TRBJ2-4; TRBD1 agrees at 9 bases. CDR1 is SQVTM, CDR2 ANQGSEA, per germline. Losses at the gene ends were 3 bases for V and 1 base for J; bases not matched to a gene: 7. The CDR3 covers 16 residues. This CDR3 reads CSVDWEGTGAKNIQYF. The DNA for the CDR3 is TGCAGCGTTGACTGGGAAGGGACAGGGGCCAAAAACATTCAGTACTTC. The variable domain in full, completed from reference TRBV29-1 and TRBJ2-4, reads SAVISQKPSRDICQRGTSLTIQCQVDSQVTMMFWYRQQPGQSLTLIATANQGSEATYESGFVIDKFPISRPNLTFSTLTVSNMSPEDSSIYLCSVDWEGTGAKNIQYFGAGTRLSVL.

The V gene is TRBV6-1, the J gene TRBJ1-1; D remains unclear. Germline loops: CDR1 MNHNS, CDR2 SASEGT. The CDR3 is 13 amino acids. V lost 6 bases and J 3 bases, leaving 11 bases between the germline ends. CDR3 in amino acids: CASSEQMDTEAFF. In nucleotides, the CDR3 is TGTGCCAGCAGCGAACAGATGGACACTGAAGCTTTCTTT.

The chain combines TRBV19 with TRBJ2-5; TRBD2 matches 8 bases. CDR3 length: 14 amino acids. J gave up 4 bases and V 6 bases, and 7 bases lay outside the gene matches. CDR1 is LNHDA, CDR2 SQIVND, per germline (reference sequence). CDR3 nucleotide sequence: TGTGCCAGTAGGGGAATAGCGGGATCAGAGACCCAGTACTTC. Translation: CASRGIAGSETQYF.

Concerning this clone: At one of its ends the junction is not consistent with the germline gene, which may arise from a read error. The chain links TRBV15 to TRBJ1-2, with no clear D. CDR1 LNHNV and CDR2 YYDKDF come from the germline V gene (reference sequence). The CDR3 extends over 15 amino acids. CDR3 in amino acids: CATSREAGLTYGYPF. CDR3 DNA: TGTGCCACCAGCAGAGAAGCAGGTCTGACCTATGGCTACCCCTTC.

The J gene is TRBJ2-4, the V gene TRBV27; D gene unclear. V lost 5 bases to trimming and J lost 7 bases, with 12 bases between them. This CDR3 comprises 13 residues. Germline assignment: CDR1 MNHEY and CDR2 SMNVEV (reference sequence). The CDR3 here is CASSRVPGNIQYF. The CDR3 DNA sequence: TGTGCCAGCAGTCGGGTTCCGGGTAACATTCAGTACTTC.

This clone was detected only a few times. The chain combines TRBV21-1 with TRBJ1-1; TRBD1 was called by the table and not checked on the DNA. TRBV21-1 is a known pseudogene. The CDR3 is 17 amino acids. In DNA, the CDR3 is TGTGCCAGCAGACCGGACAGGTTGGCCCAGATGAACACTGAAGCTTTCTTT. Encoded protein: CASRPDRLAQMNTEAFF.

This clone was observed a single time. The rearrangement links TRBV27 to TRBJ2-7; TRBD2 agrees at 9 bases. Germline CDR1 reads MNHEY; CDR2 reads SMNVEV (reference sequence). CDR3 length equals 15 residues. V was clipped by 0 bases and J by 4 bases; unmatched bases: 4. The CDR3 coding sequence is TGTGCCAGCAGTTTATCGACGAGCGGGAGGTACGAGCAGTACTTC. Amino acids: CASSLSTSGRYEQYF.

Only one count was recorded for this clone. V is TRBV7-2 and J is TRBJ2-5; D not certain. Trimming cost V 1 base and J 5 bases, with 8 bases left between them. The CDR3 sequence is 13 residues long. In germline, CDR1 is SGHTA, CDR2 FQGNSA. The CDR3 reads CASSLDFYETQYF. Written as DNA, the CDR3 is TGTGCCAGCAGCTTAGACTTTTACGAGACCCAGTACTTC. The entire variable domain, with the rest obtained from reference TRBV7-2 and TRBJ2-5, is as follows: GAGVSQSPSNKVTEKGKDVELRCDPISGHTALYWYRQSLGQGLEFLIYFQGNSAPDKSGLPSDRFSAERTGGSVSTLTIQRTQQEDSAVYLCASSLDFYETQYFGPGTRLLVL.

The chain joins TRBV5-1 to TRBJ2-5, with TRBD2 matching 12 bases. The trim removed 0 bases at V and 0 bases at J, leaving 3 bases unmatched. This CDR3 region has 17 residues. Germline-derived CDR1 and CDR2 are SGHRS and YFSETQ. For the CDR3, the DNA is TGCGCCAGCAGCTTGGCCGCTAGCGGGGGGGACCAAGAGACCCAGTACTTC. Translated: CASSLAASGGDQETQYF.

CDR3 in DNA: TGTGCCAGCAGCCCCGCCGGACTAGCGGGATTCGGGGGCACCGGGGAGCTGTTTTTT. It encodes CASSPAGLAGFGGTGELFF. The chain is built from TRBV5-6 and TRBJ2-2; TRBD2 matches 12 bases. V dropped 4 bases and J dropped 4; count of bases not matched to a gene: 14. The CDR3 loop spans 19 amino acids. CDR1 and CDR2 from the germline V gene are SGHDT and YYEEEE.

The genes are TRBV19 and TRBJ2-5; 7 bases align to TRBD1. CDR3 length: 15 amino acids. Germline CDR1 and CDR2: LNHDA and SQIVND (reference sequence). Germline trimming cut 4 bases from V and 0 bases from J; bases unmatched to any gene: 5. The CDR3 nucleotides read TGTGCCAGTAGTACGCCCGGGACAGACCAAGAGACCCAGTACTTC. Residues: CASSTPGTDQETQYF. The complete variable domain, with remaining parts taken from reference TRBV19 and TRBJ2-5, reads DGGITQSPKYLFRKEGQNVTLSCEQNLNHDAMYWYRQDPGQGLRLIYYSQIVNDFQKGDIAEGYSVSREKKESFPLTVTSAQKNPTAFYLCASSTPGTDQETQYFGPGTRLLVL.